Listed below are T cell receptor beta chains from one sample, sequenced in a study of T-cell memory formation after mild COVID-19. A single record per CDR3 protein comes from TCRdb applying MiXCR to the 5' RACE reads. This table holds under 300,000 distinct CDR3 sequences, roughly 10% found once. Input material: PBMCs or a T cell subset sorted from them (not recorded which). Receptors originate from a man younger than 35 who had mild COVID-19 (a few samples of this study predate the infection). Cell type and time point are not known. CDR3s include the opening cysteine and the closing phenylalanine or tryptophan. A D gene is named only where the DNA matches it firmly. Clone size is not always given. Where it is, it says once, few, many or a class for expanded clones.

TRBJ2-1,.,.,TRBV19,TGTGCCACCACCTCGCACCGTTTCTACAATGAGCAGTTCTTC,CATTSHRFYNEQFF
TRBJ1-1,.,many,TRBV20-1,TGCAGTGCTGGCGAACATAAAACGAACACTGAAGCTTTCTTT,CSAGEHKTNTEAFF
TRBJ2-2,.,.,TRBV5-1,TGCGCCAGCAGCTTGGGCAGGGAGGCCGGGGAGCTGTTTTTT,CASSLGREAGELFF
TRBJ2-4,TRBD1,.,TRBV7-2,TGTGCCAGCAGCCCCCGGGACAGGAGTATCCGGTACTTC,CASSPRDRSIRYF
TRBJ1-1,.,few,TRBV3-1,TGTGCCAGCAGCCAAGTACCCGGCACTGAAGCTTTCTTT,CASSQVPGTEAFF
TRBJ1-4,.,few,TRBV6-6,TGTGCCAGCGGGTCCAGGGCGGACCCTAATGAAAAACTGTTTTTT,CASGSRADPNEKLFF
TRBJ2-3,.,few,TRBV5-1,TGCGCCAGCAGCTTGGGTCGGGCAGGATCCACAGATACGCAGTATTTT,CASSLGRAGSTDTQYF
TRBJ1-1,.,.,TRBV20-1,TGCAGTGCTGCGGACGGTAGCATGAACACTGAAGCTTTCTTT,CSAADGSMNTEAFF
TRBJ2-1,TRBD2,many,TRBV4-1,TGCGCCAGCAGCACTCGGGGAGGGGCCAAAGAGCAGTTCTTC,CASSTRGGAKEQFF
TRBJ2-3,TRBD2,.,TRBV6-6,TGTGCCAGCAGTTCCCATATGACTAGCGGGGGGGCGGATACGCAGTATTTT,CASSSHMTSGGADTQYF
TRBJ2-1,TRBD1,few,TRBV7-9,TGTGCCAGCAGCTTGGGACAGGGTGAGGGTGAGCAGTTCTTC,CASSLGQGEGEQFF
TRBJ1-4,.,.,TRBV4-1,TGCGCCAGCAGCCACCCTGCCAGGACTTCTGGGAAACTGTTTTTT,CASSHPARTSGKLFF
TRBJ1-1,.,.,TRBV20-1,TGCAGTGCTAGTTTTGGTCCCCAGGGCGAGGCAGCTTTCTTT,CSASFGPQGEAAFF
TRBJ2-1,.,.,TRBV6-5,TGTGCCAGCAGCCAGGGGCGCGGGACCTACAATGAGCAGTTCTTC,CASSQGRGTYNEQFF
TRBJ1-2,.,.,TRBV7-6,TGTGCCAGCAGCCCAGCAGGGGCGGCGAGGGGCTACACCTTC,CASSPAGAARGYTF
TRBJ1-3,.,.,TRBV6-6,TGTGCCAGCATCCACAGGGAACTCGCCGGAAACACCATATATTTT,CASIHRELAGNTIYF
TRBJ2-3,TRBD2,.,TRBV5-1,TGCGCCAGCAGCTTCCTTAGCGGGGGGGCCGTAGATACGCAGTATTTT,CASSFLSGGAVDTQYF
TRBJ2-1,TRBD2,.,TRBV2,TGTGCCAGCAGCGTACTAGCGGGGGGGCTCGATGAGCAGTTCTTC,CASSVLAGGLDEQFF
TRBJ1-1,TRBD1,.,TRBV20-1,TGCAGTGCTAGTCCCCGGACAGGCTTTAACACTGAAGCTTTCTTT,CSASPRTGFNTEAFF
TRBJ2-1,.,.,TRBV4-1,TGCGCCAGCAGCCAAGTGGGAACTAGATCTTACAATGAGCAGTTCTTC,CASSQVGTRSYNEQFF
TRBJ2-7,.,many,TRBV27,TGTGCCAGCAGTGTTAAAGCCGGAGGGCTCTACGAGCAGTACTTC,CASSVKAGGLYEQYF
TRBJ2-1,TRBD1,many,TRBV7-3,TGTGCCAGCAGCTTAAAGGGCGGCAGGGGGAATGAGCAGTTCTTC,CASSLKGGRGNEQFF
TRBJ2-2,.,.,TRBV11-1,TGTGCCAGCAGCCGACAGGAGAACACCGGGGAGCTGTTTTTT,CASSRQENTGELFF
TRBJ2-6,.,many,TRBV10-3,TGTGCCATCAGTGAGTCCGGGGCGAACTCTGGGGCCAACGTCCTGACTTTC,CAISESGANSGANVLTF
TRBJ1-2,.,.,TRBV4-1,TGCGCCAGCAGCCAAGAGAGTTTGCATGGCTACACCTTC,CASSQESLHGYTF
TRBJ1-5,.,few,TRBV6-1,TGTGCCAGCAGTGCAACAGAATCTCAGCCCCAGCATTTT,CASSATESQPQHF
TRBJ1-4,.,.,TRBV25-1,TGTGCCAGCAGTGAATCGGTGCAGAGGGCACTGTTTTTT,CASSESVQRALFF
TRBJ2-3,.,many,TRBV10-3,TGTGCCATCAGCTTAGCGGCCGGAGATACGCAGTATTTT,CAISLAAGDTQYF
TRBJ1-1,.,few,TRBV4-1,TGCGCCAGCAGCCGCCAGGGGTTTGTCACTGAAGCTTTCTTT,CASSRQGFVTEAFF
TRBJ1-5,.,.,TRBV3-1,TGTGCCAGCAGCCCTAAAGGTTATCAGCCCCAGCATTTT,CASSPKGYQPQHF
TRBJ2-5,.,once,TRBV12-3/TRBV12-4,TGTGCCAGCACCGCGCCAGGGCTGGAGACCCAGTACTTC,CASTAPGLETQYF
TRBJ2-7,.,few,TRBV9,TGTGCCAGCAGCGTAAGTATGGGCGAGCAGTACTTC,CASSVSMGEQYF
TRBJ1-2,.,few,TRBV7-2,TGTGCCAGCAGCTTTTCAGGGCTTGGCTACACCTTC,CASSFSGLGYTF
TRBJ1-1,.,few,TRBV2,TGTGCCAGCAGTGAGGATCGTGGCACTGAAGCTTTCTTT,CASSEDRGTEAFF